This T cell receptor beta chain was retrieved from a study of blood T cell repertoires in COVID-19. Study as a whole: The United States, Italy and Spain supplied acute and convalescent COVID-19 samples. Nucleic acid was either cDNA or gDNA, and it came from T cells, B-cell-depleted T cells, or PBMCs.

Germline CDR1 is LGHNA and CDR2 is YSLEER. The CDR3 is made up of 15 amino acids. V was pared by 0 bases and J by 4 bases, with 13 bases between. Per the study methods: Estimates of nucleated cell counts were drawn from the amplification of reference gene primers. Generated by immunoSEQ multiplex PCR, the TCRdb table keeps only in-frame clones and is missing some. Clonal size and the V and J genes are those of that table, whereas D and trimming came from the DNA. The table shows fewer than 350,000 clones, with 70% to 90% occurring only once. The sequenced sample consisted of peripheral blood. V usage is TRBV4-3 and J usage is TRBJ2-7; D may be TRBD2 (6 bases). The TCR sequence derives from a woman under 40 who had recovered from COVID-19. The CDR3 reads CASSQDPAGGYEQYF. The DNA of the CDR3 is TGCGCCAGCAGCCAAGATCCAGCGGGTGGTTACGAGCAGTACTTC.